This T cell receptor (beta chain) was documented in a study of T cells in Graves' hyperthyroidism and ophthalmopathy. The TCR beta CDR3 regions underwent amplification using RNA transcripts as the source. The TCR CDR3 was amplified in a first-round RT-PCR using the HTBI primer set. From the multiplex PCR reads, TCRdb called clonotypes with MiXCR, one entry per CDR3 protein. There are approximately 210,000 distinct CDR3 sequences in the sample; approximately 17% occur only once, and 50% lies in the top ten. Trimming removed 0 bases at V and 8 bases at J, with 9 bases between. There are 13 residues in the CDR3. Germline-derived CDR1 and CDR2 are SGHRS and YFSETQ. Whole-study results and caveats: Blood also carried most thyroid clonotypes expanded above 0.001.

A note on this clonotype: Its matching antigen is unknown.

The authors deemed Graves' hyperthyroidism stable absent ophthalmopathy progression within 18 months. A roughly 9.3 ml volume of fresh peripheral blood provided the PBMCs. Sequenced input: blood. This receptor was taken from a man between 50 and 59 years old with Graves' hyperthyroidism. This sequence joins TRBV5-1 and TRBJ2-1; the D is unclear. CDR3 nucleotides: TGCGCCAGCAGCTTGGATTTGTTAGATGAGCAGTTCTTC. It is translated as CASSLDLLDEQFF.